The source of this T cell receptor (beta chain) is a study of T cells in women clearing cervical HPV infection. Whole-study context: Donors had HPV16-related CIN3 or worse; 2 had invasive cancer. Case blood drawn at lesion detection; control blood after infection cleared. Whole-study results and caveats: Repertoire richness, not evenness, was significantly elevated in CIN3+ cases versus controls.

Each participant carried one incident cervical HPV16 infection only. TCRdb keeps only in-frame clones here, not all; method: immunoSEQ multiplex PCR. This table holds 30,000 or so clones. A remark on this clone: The antigen remains unidentified. Read sequence stops 3 residues before the CDR3 end, and the germline J gene provides the missing end.

Per germline, CDR1 DFQATT and CDR2 SNEGSKA (reference sequence). J was trimmed by 4 bases and V by 4 bases; bases with no gene match: 1. The CDR3 sequence is 14 residues long. The material sequenced was blood buffy coat. This clonotype was sampled from a woman aged 18-70 years with a cervical HPV16 infection that either progressed to CIN3+ or cleared (not recorded which). This sequence joins TRBV20-1 and TRBJ2-2; TRBD2 aligns across 12 bases. The CDR3 loop is CSAKLAGGTGELFF. The part of the CDR3 DNA that was read is TGCAGTGCTAAACTAGCGGGGGGCACCGGGGAG.